Listed below are T cell receptor beta chains from one sample, sequenced in a study of CD8+CD57+ T cells in acquired aplastic anemia. TCRdb re-called the reads through MiXCR, storing one row per CDR3 protein. The sample consists of some 410,000 distinct CDR3 sequences, about two thirds of them appearing once. Specimen: sorted CD4+, CD8+, or CD8+CD57+ T cells (not recorded which) from PBMCs. The receptors come from a human donor in good health, serving as a control. Both conserved end residues are part of each CDR3. D genes are given only for firm matches. The listing skips clone size in some rows; elsewhere it reads once, few, many or a size class.

v_gene	j_gene	abundance	d_gene	CDR3aa	CDR3nt
TRBV7-9	TRBJ1-5	.	.	CASQSGNQPQHF	TGTGCCAGCCAATCCGGGAATCAGCCCCAGCATTTT
TRBV15	TRBJ1-4	.	.	CATSRDMGSLNEKLFF	TGTGCCACCAGCAGAGATATGGGCAGTCTTAATGAAAAACTGTTTTTT
TRBV19	TRBJ1-1	many	.	CASSGGGHTNAFF	TGTGCCAGTAGTGGGGGAGGGCATACAAACGCTTTCTTT
TRBV29-1	TRBJ1-2	.	.	CSVEALWEGSYGYTF	TGCAGCGTTGAAGCCCTATGGGAAGGCAGCTATGGCTACACCTTC
TRBV9	TRBJ2-3	many	TRBD2	CASSVGRGGADTQYF	TGTGCCAGCAGCGTAGGTCGGGGGGGGGCAGATACGCAGTATTTT
TRBV7-2	TRBJ1-5	.	.	CASSLGQGRAAPQHF	TGTGCCAGCAGCTTGGGTCAGGGACGGGCGGCGCCCCAGCATTTT
TRBV29-1	TRBJ2-1	many	TRBD1	CSVGQGAGNEQFF	TGCAGCGTCGGACAGGGGGCCGGCAATGAGCAGTTCTTC
TRBV11-2	TRBJ1-1	.	.	CASSLPRDNTEAFF	TGTGCCAGCAGCCTCCCCCGGGACAACACTGAAGCTTTCTTT
TRBV19	TRBJ1-5	many	TRBD1	CASSAPRQGSNQPQHF	TGTGCCAGTAGTGCCCCGCGACAGGGAAGCAATCAGCCCCAGCATTTT
TRBV7-2	TRBJ1-2	once	.	CASSLATSGGQGTF	TGTGCCAGCAGCTTAGCAACTAGCGGGGGGCAGGGGACCTTC
TRBV5-1	TRBJ2-6	.	TRBD2	CASRVGEGSGANVLTF	TGCGCCAGCAGGGTTGGGGAGGGGTCCGGGGCCAACGTCCTGACTTTC
TRBV19	TRBJ2-7	.	.	CASSIQAGGVVYEQYF	TGTGCCAGTAGTATACAGGCAGGGGGGGTTGTATATGAGCAGTACTTC
TRBV14	TRBJ1-4	once	.	CASSRLGSTNEKLFF	TGTGCCAGCAGCCGCCTCGGGTCAACTAATGAAAAACTGTTTTTT
TRBV5-1	TRBJ2-7	.	.	CAGSQNYEQHF	TGCGCCGGCAGCCAGAACTACGAGCAGCACTTC
TRBV9	TRBJ2-7	once	.	CASRLDPAGVMQDF	TGTGCCAGCAGGTTAGATCCGGCAGGGGTTATGCAGGACTTC
TRBV6-2/TRBV6-3	TRBJ1-1	.	TRBD1	CASSSSTGRTPGSSEAFF	TGTGCCAGCAGTTCCTCGACAGGGCGGACACCGGGGAGTTCTGAAGCTTTCTTT
TRBV5-1	TRBJ1-5	.	.	CASSLGDYEHQHF	TGCGCCAGCAGCTTGGGGGACTACGAGCACCAGCATTTT
TRBV20-1	TRBJ1-2	.	TRBD1	CSAETHRGMNGYTF	TGCAGTGCTGAGACCCACAGGGGCATGAATGGCTACACCTTC
TRBV10-2	TRBJ1-2	.	.	CASTPGRDYYGYTF	TGTGCCAGCACCCCCGGCCGCGACTACTATGGCTACACCTTC
TRBV7-2	TRBJ2-3	.	.	CASSFAWSRARTDTQYF	TGTGCCAGCAGCTTCGCCTGGTCAAGGGCGCGCACAGATACGCAGTATTTT
TRBV5-1	TRBJ1-2	.	.	CASSQGSLGGYTF	TGCGCCAGCAGCCAAGGTTCCCTCGGGGGCTACACCTTC
TRBV7-2	TRBJ2-7	many	.	CASSLPGLNSYEQYF	TGTGCCAGCAGCTTGCCAGGGCTGAATTCCTACGAGCAGTACTTC
TRBV11-3	TRBJ2-5	few	.	CASSLGTDQETQYF	TGTGCCAGCAGCTTAGGGACAGACCAAGAGACCCAGTACTTC
TRBV20-1	TRBJ2-7	.	.	CSAPSPGGGEQYF	TGCAGTGCTCCGTCACCCGGAGGGGGCGAGCAGTACTTC
TRBV5-6	TRBJ1-2	once	.	CASRVRGDGYTF	TGTGCCAGCAGAGTTCGGGGCGACGGCTACACCTTC
TRBV29-1	TRBJ1-1	few	.	CSVLDPRFRARTEAFF	TGCAGCGTTTTAGACCCTCGTTTCCGGGCCCGGACTGAAGCTTTCTTT
TRBV19	TRBJ1-6	many	.	CASSIGGARDSPLHF	TGTGCCAGTAGTATTGGAGGGGCGCGGGATTCACCCCTCCACTTT
TRBV2	TRBJ2-1	.	.	CASRSRLGAGPEFF	TGTGCCAGCAGGTCGAGACTGGGGGCCGGGCCTGAGTTCTTC
TRBV25-1	TRBJ1-1	.	.	CASSEYTSLGGLGTEALF	TGTGCCAGCAGTGAATATACTTCCCTCGGGGGGCTAGGAACTGAAGCTCTCTTT
TRBV20-1	TRBJ2-7	.	.	CSARDLDTQYF	TGCAGTGCTAGAGATTTAGATACGCAGTACTTC
TRBV19	TRBJ1-5	.	TRBD1	CASSIKTGGYQPQHF	TGTGCCAGTAGTATCAAGACAGGGGGCTATCAGCCCCAGCATTTT
TRBV25-1	TRBJ1-6	.	.	CASSDNAVSGSPLHF	TGTGCCAGCAGTGACAACGCGGTCTCGGGTTCACCCCTCCACTTT
TRBV7-2	TRBJ1-2	.	.	CASNNRGNANTQNF	TGTGCCAGCAACAATCGGGGCAACGCGAATACGCAGAATTTC
TRBV12-5	TRBJ2-5	.	TRBD2	CASSIDLTSGGYKYF	TGTGCCAGCAGCATAGATCTGACTAGCGGGGGCTACAAGTACTTC
TRBV13	TRBJ2-5	.	.	CASSSTGTQETQYF	TGTGCCAGCAGCTCTACAGGGACTCAAGAGACCCAGTACTTC
TRBV13	TRBJ2-5	.	.	CASSITSHQETQYF	TGTGCCAGCAGCATCACTAGTCACCAAGAGACCCAGTACTTC
TRBV20-1	TRBJ2-1	.	TRBD1	CSAQGACGLRANEQFF	TGCAGTGCTCAGGGGGCTTGCGGCCTCAGAGCCAATGAGCAGTTCTTC